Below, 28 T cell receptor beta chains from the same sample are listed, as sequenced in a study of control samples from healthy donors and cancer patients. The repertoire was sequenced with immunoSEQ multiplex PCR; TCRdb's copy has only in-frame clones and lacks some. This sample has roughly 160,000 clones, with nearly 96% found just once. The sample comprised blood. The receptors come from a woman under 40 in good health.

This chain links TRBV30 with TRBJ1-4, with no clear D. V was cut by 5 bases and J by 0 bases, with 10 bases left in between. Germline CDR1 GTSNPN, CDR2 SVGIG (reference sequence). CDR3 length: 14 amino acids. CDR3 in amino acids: CAWGAGATNEKLFF. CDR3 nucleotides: TGTGCCTGGGGAGCGGGAGCAACTAATGAAAAACTGTTTTTT.

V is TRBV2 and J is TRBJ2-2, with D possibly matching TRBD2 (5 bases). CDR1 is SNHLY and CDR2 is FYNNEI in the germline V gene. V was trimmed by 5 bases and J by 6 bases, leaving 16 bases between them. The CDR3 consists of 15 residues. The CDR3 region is CASSTRPRGSGELFF. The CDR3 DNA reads TGTGCCAGCAGTACCCGACCCCGAGGGTCCGGGGAGCTGTTTTTT. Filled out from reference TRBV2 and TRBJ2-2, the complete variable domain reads EPEVTQTPSHQVTQMGQEVILRCVPISNHLYFYWYRQILGQKVEFLVSFYNNEISEKSEIFDDQFSVERPDGSNFTLKIRSTKLEDSAMYFCASSTRPRGSGELFFGEGSRLTVL.

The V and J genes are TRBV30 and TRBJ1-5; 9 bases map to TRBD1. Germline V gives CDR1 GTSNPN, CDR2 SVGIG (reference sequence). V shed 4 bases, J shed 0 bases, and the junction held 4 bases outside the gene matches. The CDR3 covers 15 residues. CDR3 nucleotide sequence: TGTGCCTGGACACAGGGGGCTTATAGCAATCAGCCCCAGCATTTT. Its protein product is CAWTQGAYSNQPQHF.

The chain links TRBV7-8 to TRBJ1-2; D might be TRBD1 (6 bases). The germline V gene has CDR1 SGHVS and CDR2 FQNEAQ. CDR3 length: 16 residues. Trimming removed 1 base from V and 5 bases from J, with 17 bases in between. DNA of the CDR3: TGTGCCAGCAGCTTAGAGGGTGGGGGCAGGGGATATGGCTACACCTTC. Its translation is CASSLEGGGRGYGYTF.

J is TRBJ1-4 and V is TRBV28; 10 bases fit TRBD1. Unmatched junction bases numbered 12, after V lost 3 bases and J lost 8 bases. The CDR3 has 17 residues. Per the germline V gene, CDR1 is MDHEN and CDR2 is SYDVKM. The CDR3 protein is CASSFVVTGGRGEKLFF. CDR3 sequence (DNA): TGTGCCAGCAGTTTTGTGGTGACAGGGGGCAGGGGAGAAAAACTGTTTTTT.

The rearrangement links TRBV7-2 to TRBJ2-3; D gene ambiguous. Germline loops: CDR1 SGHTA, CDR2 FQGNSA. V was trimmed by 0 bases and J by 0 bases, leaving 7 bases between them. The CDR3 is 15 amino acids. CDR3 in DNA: TGTGCCAGCAGCTTAGCGAGTAGGAGCACAGATACGCAGTATTTT. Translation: CASSLASRSTDTQYF.

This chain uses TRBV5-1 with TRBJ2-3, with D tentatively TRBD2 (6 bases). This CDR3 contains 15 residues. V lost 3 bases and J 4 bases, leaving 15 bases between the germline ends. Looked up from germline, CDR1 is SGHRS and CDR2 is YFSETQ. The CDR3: CASSWAGLDADTQYF. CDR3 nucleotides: TGCGCCAGCAGCTGGGCGGGGCTCGACGCAGATACGCAGTATTTT.

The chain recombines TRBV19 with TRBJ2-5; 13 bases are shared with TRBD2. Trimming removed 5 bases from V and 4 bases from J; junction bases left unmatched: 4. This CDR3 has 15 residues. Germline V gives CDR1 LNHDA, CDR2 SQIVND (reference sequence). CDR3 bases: TGTGCCAGTAGTGGCCGGACTAGCGGGAGAGAGACCCAGTACTTC. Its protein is CASSGRTSGRETQYF.

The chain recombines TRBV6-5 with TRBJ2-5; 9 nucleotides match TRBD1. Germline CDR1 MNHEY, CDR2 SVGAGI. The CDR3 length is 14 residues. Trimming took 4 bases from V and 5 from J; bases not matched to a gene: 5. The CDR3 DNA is TGTGCCAGCAGTTTAAACAGGGGGCGCGAGACCCAGTACTTC. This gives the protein CASSLNRGRETQYF.

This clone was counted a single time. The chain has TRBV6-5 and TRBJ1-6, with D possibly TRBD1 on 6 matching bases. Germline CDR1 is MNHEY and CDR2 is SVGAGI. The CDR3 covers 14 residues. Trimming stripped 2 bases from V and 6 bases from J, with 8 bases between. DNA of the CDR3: TGTGCCAGCAGTTACGAGGGGGGTAATTCACCCCTCCACTTT. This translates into CASSYEGGNSPLHF.

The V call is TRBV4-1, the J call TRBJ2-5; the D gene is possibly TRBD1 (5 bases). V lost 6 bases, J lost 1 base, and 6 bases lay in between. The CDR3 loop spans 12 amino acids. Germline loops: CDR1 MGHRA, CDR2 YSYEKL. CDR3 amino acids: CASRDTQETQYF. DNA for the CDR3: TGCGCCAGCAGGGACACCCAAGAGACCCAGTACTTC.

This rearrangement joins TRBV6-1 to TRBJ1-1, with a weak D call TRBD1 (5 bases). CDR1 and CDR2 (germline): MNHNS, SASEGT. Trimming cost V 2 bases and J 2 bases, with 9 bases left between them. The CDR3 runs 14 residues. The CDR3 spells CASSESGGNTEAFF. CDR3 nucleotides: TGTGCCAGCAGTGAATCCGGGGGTAACACTGAAGCTTTCTTT.

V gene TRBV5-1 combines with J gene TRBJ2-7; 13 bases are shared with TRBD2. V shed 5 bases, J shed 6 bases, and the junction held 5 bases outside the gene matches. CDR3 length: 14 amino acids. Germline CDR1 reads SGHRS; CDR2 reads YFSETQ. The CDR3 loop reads CASRRLAGGSEQYF. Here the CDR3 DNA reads TGCGCCAGCAGAAGACTAGCGGGGGGAAGCGAGCAGTACTTC.

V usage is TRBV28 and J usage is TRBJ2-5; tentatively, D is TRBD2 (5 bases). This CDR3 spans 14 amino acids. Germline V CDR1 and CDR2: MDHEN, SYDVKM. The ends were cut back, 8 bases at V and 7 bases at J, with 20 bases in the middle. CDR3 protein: CASQKDGVGLTQYF. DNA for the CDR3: TGTGCCAGCCAAAAGGACGGGGTGGGATTGACCCAGTACTTC.

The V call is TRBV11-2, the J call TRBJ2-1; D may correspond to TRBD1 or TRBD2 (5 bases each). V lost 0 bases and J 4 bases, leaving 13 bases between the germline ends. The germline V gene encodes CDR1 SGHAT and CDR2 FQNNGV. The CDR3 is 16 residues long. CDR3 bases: TGTGCCAGCAGCTTAGATCCGGGCAGGGAGTACAATGAGCAGTTCTTC. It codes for CASSLDPGREYNEQFF. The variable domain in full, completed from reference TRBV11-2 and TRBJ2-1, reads EAGVAQSPRYKIIEKRQSVAFWCNPISGHATLYWYQQILGQGPKLLIQFQNNGVVDDSQLPKDRFSAERLKGVDSTLKIQPAKLEDSAVYLCASSLDPGREYNEQFFGPGTRLTVL.

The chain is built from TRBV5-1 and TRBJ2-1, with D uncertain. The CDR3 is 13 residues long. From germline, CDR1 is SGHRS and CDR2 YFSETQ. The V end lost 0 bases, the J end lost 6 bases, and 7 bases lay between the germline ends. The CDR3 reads CASSLGFTNEQFF. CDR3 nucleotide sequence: TGCGCCAGCAGCTTGGGATTCACCAATGAGCAGTTCTTC.

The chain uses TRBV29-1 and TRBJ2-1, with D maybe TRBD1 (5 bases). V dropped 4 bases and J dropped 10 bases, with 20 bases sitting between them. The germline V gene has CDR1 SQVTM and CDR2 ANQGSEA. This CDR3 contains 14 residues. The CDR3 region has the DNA TGCAGCGTTGTGCTTGTATATGGGGCTTCGGAGCAGTTCTTC. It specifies CSVVLVYGASEQFF.

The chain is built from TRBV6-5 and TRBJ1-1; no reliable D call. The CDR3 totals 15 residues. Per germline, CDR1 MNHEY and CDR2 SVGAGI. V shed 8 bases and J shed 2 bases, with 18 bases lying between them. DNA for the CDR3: TGTGCCAGCTGCCCGTCGCGACCAAGCAACACTGAAGCTTTCTTT. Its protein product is CASCPSRPSNTEAFF.

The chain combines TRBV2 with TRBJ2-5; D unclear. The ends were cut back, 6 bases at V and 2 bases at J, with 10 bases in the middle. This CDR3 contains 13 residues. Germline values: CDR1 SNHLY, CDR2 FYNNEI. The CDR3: CASSSQLQETQYF. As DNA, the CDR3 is TGTGCCAGCAGCTCCCAGCTTCAAGAGACCCAGTACTTC.

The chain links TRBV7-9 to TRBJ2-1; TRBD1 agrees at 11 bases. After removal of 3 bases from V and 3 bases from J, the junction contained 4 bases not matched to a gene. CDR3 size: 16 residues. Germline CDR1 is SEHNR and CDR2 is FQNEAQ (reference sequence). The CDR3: CASSFPGQGGYNEQFF. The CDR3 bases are TGTGCCAGCAGCTTTCCGGGACAGGGGGGCTACAATGAGCAGTTCTTC.

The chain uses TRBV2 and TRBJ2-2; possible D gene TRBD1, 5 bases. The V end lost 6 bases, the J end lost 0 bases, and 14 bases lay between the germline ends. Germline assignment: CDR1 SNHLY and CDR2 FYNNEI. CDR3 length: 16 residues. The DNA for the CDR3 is TGTGCCAGCAGCGTGACAGACCCCGCGAACACCGGGGAGCTGTTTTTT. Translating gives CASSVTDPANTGELFF.

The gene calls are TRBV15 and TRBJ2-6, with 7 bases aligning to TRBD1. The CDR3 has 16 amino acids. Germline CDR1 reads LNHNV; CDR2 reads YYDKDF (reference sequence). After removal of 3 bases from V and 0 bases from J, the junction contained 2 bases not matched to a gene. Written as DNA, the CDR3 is TGTGCCACCAGCAGGAACAGGGGCTCTGGGGCCAACGTCCTGACTTTC. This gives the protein CATSRNRGSGANVLTF.

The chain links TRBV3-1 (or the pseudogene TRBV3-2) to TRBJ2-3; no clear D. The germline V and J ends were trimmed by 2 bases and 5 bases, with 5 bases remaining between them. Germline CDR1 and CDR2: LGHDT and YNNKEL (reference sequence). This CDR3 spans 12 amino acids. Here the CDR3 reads CASSQFLDTQYF. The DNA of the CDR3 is TGTGCCAGCAGCCAATTTCTAGATACGCAGTATTTT.

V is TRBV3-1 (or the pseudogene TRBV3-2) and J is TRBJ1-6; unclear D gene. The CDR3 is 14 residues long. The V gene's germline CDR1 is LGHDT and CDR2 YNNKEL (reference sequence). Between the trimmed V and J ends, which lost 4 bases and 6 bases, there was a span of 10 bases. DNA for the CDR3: TGTGCCAGCAGCCGGGGTTTCAGTAATTCACCCCTCCACTTT. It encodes CASSRGFSNSPLHF.

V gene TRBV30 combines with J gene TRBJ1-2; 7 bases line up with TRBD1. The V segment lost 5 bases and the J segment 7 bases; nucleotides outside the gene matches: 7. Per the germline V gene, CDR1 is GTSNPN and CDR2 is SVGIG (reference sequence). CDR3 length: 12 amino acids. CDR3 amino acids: CAWYEGGSGYTF. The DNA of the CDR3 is TGTGCCTGGTATGAAGGGGGCTCTGGCTACACCTTC. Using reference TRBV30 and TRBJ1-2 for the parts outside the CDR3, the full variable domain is SQTIHQWPATLVQPVGSPLSLECTVEGTSNPNLYWYRQAAGRGLQLLFYSVGIGQISSEVPQNLSASRPQDRQFILSSKKLLLSDSGFYLCAWYEGGSGYTFGSGTRLTVV.

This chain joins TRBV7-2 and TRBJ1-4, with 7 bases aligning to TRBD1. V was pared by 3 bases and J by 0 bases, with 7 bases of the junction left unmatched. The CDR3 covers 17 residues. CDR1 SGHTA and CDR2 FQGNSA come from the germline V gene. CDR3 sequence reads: CASSFSGQPATNEKLFF. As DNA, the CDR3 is TGTGCCAGCAGCTTCTCGGGACAGCCCGCAACTAATGAAAAACTGTTTTTT.

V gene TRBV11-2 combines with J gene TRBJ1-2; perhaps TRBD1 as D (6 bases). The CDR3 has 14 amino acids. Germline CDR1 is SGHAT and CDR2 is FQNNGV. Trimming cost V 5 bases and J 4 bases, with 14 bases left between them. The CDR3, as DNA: TGTGCCAGCAGCCCCCGGGACACCTTCTATGGCTACACCTTC. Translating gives CASSPRDTFYGYTF.

The CDR3 loop reads CASSQLPGGVGADTQYF. The DNA for the CDR3 is TGTGCCAGCAGCCAGCTGCCCGGGGGGGTCGGCGCAGATACGCAGTATTTT. V is TRBV11-2 and J is TRBJ2-3, with 8 bases identical to TRBD2. This CDR3 spans 17 amino acids. V shed 5 bases, J shed 4 bases, and the junction held 14 bases outside the gene matches. Germline loops: CDR1 SGHAT, CDR2 FQNNGV.